These 14 T cell receptor beta chains came from one sample sequenced in a study of shared clonotypes between healthy human individuals. Method: immunoSEQ multiplex PCR; TCRdb's copy keeps in-frame clones and lacks some. The data show approximately 2.4 million clones, approximately 95% seen once. Sequenced: naive CD4+ T cells sorted from blood. Subset described: CD45RA+ positively selected. Receptors were obtained from a man between 18 and 29 years old in good health.

The table lists this clone with a count of one. The rearrangement joins TRBV11-1 to TRBJ2-3; TRBD1 or TRBD2 may be the D gene (6 bases each). Per germline, CDR1 SGHAT and CDR2 FQDESV (reference sequence). This CDR3 region has 14 residues. The germline V and J ends were trimmed by 3 bases and 4 bases, with 11 bases remaining between them. The CDR3 loop reads CASSLRRGADTQYF. The DNA for the CDR3 is TGTGCCAGCAGCTTGAGAAGGGGGGCAGATACGCAGTATTTT.

Turning to this clone: Additional DNA sequences in this sample encode the identical CDR3. This chain uses TRBV6-5 with TRBJ1-2; D may be TRBD1 (6 bases). V was clipped by 7 bases and J by 2 bases, with 14 bases between them. The CDR3 sequence is 14 residues long. CDR1 MNHEY and CDR2 SVGAGI come from the germline V gene. The CDR3 loop reads CASTPRGPNYGYTF. The DNA of the CDR3 is TGTGCCAGCACCCCTCGGGGGCCCAACTATGGCTACACCTTC.

In the case of this clone: Other DNA sequences in the sample encode the same CDR3. CDR3 sequence: CASSIGTGNTGELFF. DNA of the CDR3: TGTGCCAGTAGTATCGGAACAGGGAACACCGGGGAGCTGTTTTTT. V and J are TRBV19 and TRBJ2-2, with D possibly being TRBD1 (5 bases). The V and J ends lost 3 bases and 1 base respectively, with 9 bases between them. The CDR3 sequence is 15 residues long. Germline assignment: CDR1 LNHDA and CDR2 SQIVND (reference sequence).

The V gene is TRBV6-1, the J gene TRBJ1-3, with 9 bases identical to TRBD1. The germline gives CDR1 MNHNS, CDR2 SASEGT. The length of the CDR3 is 17 residues. The ends lost 2 bases at V and 3 bases at J; junction bases unmatched: 8. The CDR3 coding sequence is TGTGCCAGCAGTGAAAGGAGGGACAGGGAAGTTGGAAACACCATATATTTT. Amino acid sequence: CASSERRDREVGNTIYF.

The V call is TRBV5-4, the J call TRBJ1-5; 7 bases line up with TRBD1. Germline assignment: CDR1 SGHNT and CDR2 YYREEE (reference sequence). Trimming removed 3 bases from V and 1 base from J; junction bases left unmatched: 7. This CDR3 has 16 residues. The CDR3 nucleotides read TGTGCCAGCAGCTCCGGGGGACAGTTAAGCAATCAGCCCCAGCATTTT. Translated: CASSSGGQLSNQPQHF.

The rearrangement links TRBV10-1 to TRBJ1-4, with 8 bases that match TRBD1. This CDR3 is built from 18 residues. CDR1 and CDR2 from the germline V gene are WNHNN and SYGVQD (reference sequence). The junction had 8 bases not matched to a gene; V was cut back by 2 bases and J by 0 bases. The CDR3 region is CASSEGDRKHTTNEKLFF. CDR3 bases: TGCGCCAGCAGTGAGGGGGACAGGAAACACACAACTAATGAAAAACTGTTTTTT.

The rearrangement joins TRBV28 to TRBJ1-1; TRBD1 aligns across 8 bases. V shed 2 bases and J 1 base; nucleotides not matched to a gene: 0. The V gene's germline CDR1 is MDHEN and CDR2 SYDVKM. CDR3 size: 14 residues. The CDR3 spells CASSLGTGNTEAFF. In nucleotides, the CDR3 is TGTGCCAGCAGTTTAGGGACAGGGAACACTGAAGCTTTCTTT.

V is TRBV27 and J is TRBJ2-7; 13 bases map to TRBD2. Germline CDR1 reads MNHEY; CDR2 reads SMNVEV (reference sequence). J gave up 3 bases and V 0 bases, and 5 bases lay outside the gene matches. The CDR3 is 17 amino acids. CDR3 in DNA: TGTGCCAGCAGTTTATCACTAGCGGGAGGGCCGTACTACGAGCAGTACTTC. This gives the protein CASSLSLAGGPYYEQYF.

Only one count was recorded for this clone. The gene calls are TRBV4-1 and TRBJ1-2, with 8 bases fitting TRBD1. With 4 bases clipped from V and 3 bases from J, the junction kept 10 bases outside the gene matches. The CDR3 has 16 amino acids. Germline assignment: CDR1 MGHRA and CDR2 YSYEKL. The CDR3 bases are TGCGCCAGCAGCCTTCATCGACAGGGGACCGACTATGGCTACACCTTC. Translating it yields CASSLHRQGTDYGYTF.

The chain has TRBV5-1 and TRBJ2-2, with 7 bases lining up with TRBD1. V dropped 6 bases and J dropped 3; count of bases not matched to a gene: 5. Germline values: CDR1 SGHRS, CDR2 YFSETQ. There are 14 residues in the CDR3. CDR3 sequence reads: CASKAGGDTGELFF. CDR3 DNA sequence: TGCGCCAGCAAGGCAGGGGGAGACACCGGGGAGCTGTTTTTT.

This chain joins TRBV18 and TRBJ2-7; 7 bases align to TRBD1. Unmatched junction bases numbered 8, after V lost 6 bases and J lost 6 bases. Germline lookup yields CDR1 KGHSH and CDR2 LQKENI. The CDR3 runs 13 residues. In nucleotides, the CDR3 is TGTGCCAGCTCCCGGGACAGTTTCCCCGAGCAGTACTTC. Translation: CASSRDSFPEQYF.

The rearrangement joins TRBV10-3 to TRBJ1-2; the D gene is possibly TRBD1 (6 bases). This CDR3 region has 13 residues. Germline CDR1 reads ENHRY; CDR2 reads SYGVKD. V was trimmed by 3 bases and J by 5 bases, leaving 10 bases between them. The DNA for the CDR3 is TGTGCCATCAGTGATCCAGGACAGTATGGCTACACCTTC. Its translation: CAISDPGQYGYTF.

The rearrangement links TRBV5-8 to TRBJ1-2, with unresolved D. Germline loops: CDR1 SGHTS, CDR2 YDEGEE. The CDR3 covers 13 residues. Trimming removed 1 base from V and 3 bases from J, with 7 bases in between. CDR3 protein: CASSLWRDYGYTF. In nucleotides, the CDR3 is TGTGCCAGCAGCTTGTGGAGAGACTATGGCTACACCTTC.

In its sample, this clone was seen once. This rearrangement joins TRBV29-1 to TRBJ2-7, with TRBD1 identical over 10 bases. V was clipped by 5 bases and J by 5 bases; unmatched bases: 3. The length of the CDR3 is 12 residues. CDR1 SQVTM and CDR2 ANQGSEA come from the germline V gene. CDR3 residues: CSVTTGGNEQYF. CDR3 coding DNA: TGCAGCGTTACGACAGGGGGCAACGAGCAGTACTTC.